These 25 T cell receptor beta chains were all obtained from the same sample, sequenced in a study of OX40 agonist ivuxolimab in advanced cancers. Profiling relied on immunoSEQ multiplex PCR, and the TCRdb table lists in-frame clones only, not all of them. Of about 54,000 clones in the sample, over 75% were seen once. This sample comprised CD4+ or CD8+ T cells sorted from blood, obtained in a trial of the OX40 agonist ivuxolimab. The receptors here all came from an adult with an advanced solid tumor such as melanoma, head and neck, liver or kidney cancer.

The chain is built from TRBV18 and TRBJ2-5, with D possibly called TRBD1 or TRBD2 (5 bases each). V was shortened by 3 bases and J by 5 bases, with 10 bases between the two germline ends. The CDR3 has 13 amino acids. Germline V gene sequence: CDR1 KGHSH, CDR2 LQKENI. The CDR3 spells CASSPRDGETQYF. The CDR3 nucleotides read TGTGCCAGCTCACCCAGGGACGGCGAGACCCAGTACTTC.

This clone was counted a single time. In DNA, the CDR3 is TGTGCCAGCAGCTTAGATCGGGGAAGCTACAATGAGCAGTTCTTC. It codes for CASSLDRGSYNEQFF. V is TRBV11-3 and J is TRBJ2-1; perhaps TRBD2 as D (5 bases). Trimming removed 0 bases from V and 3 bases from J, with 9 bases in between. This CDR3 is 15 amino acids long. Germline loops: CDR1 SGHNT, CDR2 YENEEA.

This clone was seen just once. This rearrangement joins TRBV30 to TRBJ2-5; D is ambiguous. Trimming pared 2 bases from V and 4 bases from J, leaving 11 bases between. This CDR3 contains 13 residues. The V gene's germline CDR1 is GTSNPN and CDR2 SVGIG (reference sequence). CDR3 coding DNA: TGTGCCTGGAGTCTGGGCGTTTCAGAGACCCAGTACTTC. This sequence encodes CAWSLGVSETQYF.

The J gene is TRBJ2-1, the V gene TRBV9; the match to TRBD1 covers 9 bases. J was trimmed by 6 bases and V by 3 bases; bases with no gene match: 4. Per germline, CDR1 SGDLS and CDR2 YYNGEE. The CDR3 consists of 14 residues. The DNA for the CDR3 is TGTGCCAGCAGCGACCACAGGGGGCTCAATGAGCAGTTCTTC. It yields the protein CASSDHRGLNEQFF. Filled out from reference TRBV9 and TRBJ2-1, the complete variable domain reads DSGVTQTPKHLITATGQRVTLRCSPRSGDLSVYWYQQSLDQGLQFLIQYYNGEERAKGNILERFSAQQFPDLHSELNLSSLELGDSALYFCASSDHRGLNEQFFGPGTRLTVL.

The chain combines TRBV21-1 with TRBJ1-3. TRBV21-1 is given as a pseudogene. This CDR3 is 13 amino acids long. The CDR3 reads CARVKGGRNTIYF. The CDR3 DNA is TGTGCCCGCGTTAAAGGGGGGCGAAACACCATATATTTT.

This clone was seen just once. The V call is TRBV18, the J call TRBJ2-5, with 13 bases that match TRBD2. The trim removed 3 bases at V and 4 bases at J, leaving 5 bases unmatched. Per germline, CDR1 KGHSH and CDR2 LQKENI. The CDR3 covers 16 residues. As DNA, the CDR3 is TGTGCCAGCTCACCGCGGACTAGCGGGAGTTTAGAGACCCAGTACTTC. Its protein is CASSPRTSGSLETQYF.

The rearrangement links TRBV2 to TRBJ2-3; tentative D call: TRBD1 (6 bases). With 11 bases removed from V and 4 bases from J, the gap between germline ends came to 19 bases. The CDR3 has 14 residues. The germline CDR1 and CDR2 sequences are SNHLY and FYNNEI. The CDR3: CAGKTGAHSDTQYF. CDR3 sequence (DNA): TGTGCCGGCAAGACAGGCGCTCATTCAGATACGCAGTATTTT.

The V call is TRBV27, the J call TRBJ1-6; possibly TRBD1 for D (5 bases). Germline V gene sequence: CDR1 MNHEY, CDR2 SMNVEV (reference sequence). The ends were cut back, 4 bases at V and 9 bases at J, with 13 bases in the middle. CDR3 length: 14 amino acids. CDR3 region: CASSWDHRGSPLHF. CDR3 nucleotides: TGTGCCAGCAGTTGGGACCATAGGGGTTCACCCCTCCACTTT.

V gene TRBV18 combines with J gene TRBJ1-2, with D possibly matching TRBD1 (5 bases). V dropped 2 bases and J dropped 4 bases, with 17 bases sitting between them. Germline V gene sequence: CDR1 KGHSH, CDR2 LQKENI. The CDR3 totals 16 residues. In nucleotides, the CDR3 is TGTGCCAGCTCACCAGCGGGGCGAGGGTCCTTCTATGGCTACACCTTC. Its protein product is CASSPAGRGSFYGYTF.

This clone appeared a few times. The chain carries TRBV7-9 and TRBJ1-5; TRBD1 matches at 7 bases. The CDR3 covers 12 residues. V dropped 8 bases and J dropped 4; count of bases not matched to a gene: 2. The germline V gene encodes CDR1 SEHNR and CDR2 FQNEAQ (reference sequence). CDR3 sequence reads: CASGTVNQPQHF. The DNA for the CDR3 is TGTGCCAGCGGGACAGTTAATCAGCCCCAGCATTTT.

The chain is built from TRBV11-2 and TRBJ1-1, with D uncertain. Deletions cut 4 bases from V and 3 bases from J, with 9 bases between. The CDR3 consists of 13 residues. Germline V gene data show CDR1 as SGHAT and CDR2 as FQNNGV. The CDR3 nucleotides read TGTGCCAGCAGCTCTGACACGGACACTGAAGCTTTCTTT. Encoded protein: CASSSDTDTEAFF.

CDR3 DNA sequence: TGTGCCAGTGGCCCGACAGGGGGTATCAATCAGCCCCAGCATTTT. It is translated as CASGPTGGINQPQHF. The rearrangement joins TRBV19 to TRBJ1-5; 9 nucleotides align to TRBD1. This CDR3 is built from 15 residues. The V gene's germline CDR1 is LNHDA and CDR2 SQIVND (reference sequence). Unmatched junction bases numbered 8, after V lost 8 bases and J lost 3 bases.

This CDR3 is CASSNQAGGLGQPQHF. CDR3 DNA: TGTGCCAGCAGCAATCAGGCAGGGGGCCTTGGACAGCCCCAGCATTTT. This chain links TRBV21-1 with TRBJ1-5; TRBD1, the table's D call, was not compared with the DNA. TRBV21-1 is reported as a pseudogene. This CDR3 spans 16 amino acids.

This clone was seen a few times. Other nucleotide sequences from this sample produce the same CDR3. The gene calls are TRBV28 and TRBJ2-7; weak D call: TRBD2 (5 bases). The CDR3 is 12 residues long. Germline lookup yields CDR1 MDHEN and CDR2 SYDVKM. V dropped 5 bases and J dropped 4 bases, with 9 bases sitting between them. CDR3 bases: TGTGCCAGCAGTCGGGGAGTTTACGAGCAGTACTTC. It encodes CASSRGVYEQYF.

The J gene is TRBJ1-1, the V gene TRBV18; D is uncertain. The CDR3 runs to 14 residues. Per germline, CDR1 KGHSH and CDR2 LQKENI. The V and J ends lost 1 base and 0 bases respectively, with 6 bases between them. The CDR3, as DNA: TGTGCCAGCTCACCACAGCCCATGAACACTGAAGCTTTCTTT. It encodes CASSPQPMNTEAFF. The variable domain in full, completed from reference TRBV18 and TRBJ1-1, reads NAGVMQNPRHLVRRRGQEARLRCSPMKGHSHVYWYRQLPEEGLKFMVYLQKENIIDESGMPKERFSAEFPKEGPSILRIQQVVRGDSAAYFCASSPQPMNTEAFFGQGTRLTVV.

The chain has TRBV6-1 and TRBJ1-5, with D hard to call. Between the trimmed V and J ends, which lost 2 bases and 3 bases, there was a span of 17 bases. The CDR3 extends over 17 amino acids. Germline V gene lookup returns CDR1 MNHNS and CDR2 SASEGT. The CDR3 DNA reads TGTGCCAGCAGTGAAATGGTTCGAACACAGACCAATCAGCCCCAGCATTTT. Protein sequence: CASSEMVRTQTNQPQHF.

The gene calls are TRBV5-1 and TRBJ2-3, with D unresolved. CDR1 and CDR2 from the germline V gene are SGHRS and YFSETQ. V was shortened by 2 bases and J by 3 bases, with 7 bases between the two germline ends. CDR3 size: 13 residues. Here the CDR3 DNA reads TGCGCCAGCAGCTTAGATCGAACAGATACGCAGTATTTT. Protein: CASSLDRTDTQYF.

CDR3 protein: CASSFPQGTGELFF. CDR3 nucleotides: TGTGCCAGCAGTTTCCCCCAGGGCACCGGGGAGCTGTTTTTT. V usage is TRBV28 and J usage is TRBJ2-2; D may be TRBD1 (5 bases). Germline lookup yields CDR1 MDHEN and CDR2 SYDVKM. Trimming removed 3 bases from V and 4 bases from J, with 9 bases in between. The CDR3 loop spans 14 amino acids.

V usage is TRBV19 and J usage is TRBJ1-5; D remains unclear. The germline CDR1 and CDR2 sequences are LNHDA and SQIVND (reference sequence). The CDR3 covers 14 residues. V was clipped by 3 bases and J by 2 bases, with 8 bases between them. CDR3 region: CASSIETGNQPQHF. CDR3 sequence (DNA): TGTGCCAGTAGTATTGAGACGGGCAATCAGCCCCAGCATTTT.

J is TRBJ2-7 and V is TRBV19; D perhaps matches TRBD1 (5 bases). Trimming took 7 bases from V and 1 from J, leaving 14 bases between them. The CDR3 sequence is 14 residues long. Germline V CDR1 and CDR2: LNHDA, SQIVND (reference sequence). Written as DNA, the CDR3 is TGTGCCAGTACATCAACAGGAGCGTCCTACGAGCAGTACTTC. Translation gives CASTSTGASYEQYF.

The count of this clone is one. The V gene is TRBV15, the J gene TRBJ2-1; D is unresolved. V lost 1 base, J lost 3 bases, and 10 bases lay in between. Per the germline V gene, CDR1 is LNHNV and CDR2 is YYDKDF (reference sequence). The CDR3 totals 15 residues. CDR3 DNA sequence: TGTGCCACCAGCAGAGCCGGGTCCTACTACAATGAGCAGTTCTTC. It is translated as CATSRAGSYYNEQFF.

The chain couples TRBV30 to TRBJ1-5; tentative D call: TRBD1 (5 bases). This CDR3 is 13 amino acids long. The V and J ends lost 7 bases and 5 bases respectively, with 15 bases between them. Germline-derived CDR1 and CDR2 are GTSNPN and SVGIG (reference sequence). The chain's CDR3 is CAFKPRGDQPQHF. Written as DNA, the CDR3 is TGTGCCTTCAAACCTCGAGGGGATCAGCCCCAGCATTTT.

This chain links TRBV7-9 with TRBJ2-1, with D possibly called TRBD1 or TRBD2 (5 bases each). The V gene's germline CDR1 is SEHNR and CDR2 FQNEAQ (reference sequence). There are 12 residues in the CDR3. Trimming took off 5 bases at V and 15 bases at J, with 17 bases between the two ends. CDR3 coding DNA: TGTGCCAGCAGCCCTCTGGGGGAGCATCTGTTCTTC. Translation gives CASSPLGEHLFF.

V is TRBV27 and J is TRBJ2-3; 8 positions match TRBD2. CDR3 length equals 16 residues. The germline V gene encodes CDR1 MNHEY and CDR2 SMNVEV (reference sequence). With 3 bases clipped from V and 6 bases from J, the junction kept 11 bases outside the gene matches. The CDR3 protein is CASSFYIAGPADTQYF. The CDR3 nucleotides are TGTGCCAGCAGTTTTTATATAGCGGGACCCGCCGATACGCAGTATTTT.

The J gene is TRBJ2-7, the V gene TRBV15; 8 bases line up with TRBD1. The V and J ends lost 2 bases and 4 bases, in that order; junction bases with no gene match: 7. The germline V gene has CDR1 LNHNV and CDR2 YYDKDF (reference sequence). The CDR3 extends over 15 amino acids. Here the CDR3 reads CATSRPGQGAYEQYF. The CDR3, as DNA: TGTGCCACCAGCAGACCCGGACAGGGAGCATACGAGCAGTACTTC.